Listed below are T cell receptor beta chains from one sample, sequenced in a study of beta chain features in type 1 diabetes. Clones were read by immunoSEQ multiplex PCR, and TCRdb kept only the in-frame ones, dropping some. The sample lists a few hundred thousand clones, about 12% occurring once. Sequencing input: naive CD4+ T cells from blood. The receptor set was obtained from a young woman with type 1 diabetes. Both conserved end residues are part of each CDR3. A D gene is named only where the DNA matches it firmly. For some rows the clone size is stated as once, few or many, or as a class when expanded; others skip it.

v_call,d_call,clone_size,j_call,cdr3_length,cdr3_aa,cdr3_nt
TRBV6-6,NA,few,TRBJ2-1,14,CASSSRGYYNEQFF,TGTGCCAGCAGTTCCCGCGGGTACTACAATGAGCAGTTCTTC
TRBV19,NA,NA,TRBJ2-5,13,CASGGGRGETQYF,TGTGCCAGTGGTGGAGGGCGGGGAGAGACCCAGTACTTC
TRBV19,NA,few,TRBJ2-1,13,CASSPGLYNEQFF,TGTGCCAGTAGTCCCGGACTGTACAATGAGCAGTTCTTC
TRBV28,NA,NA,TRBJ1-2,12,CASGPEGYGYTF,TGTGCCAGCGGCCCTGAGGGTTATGGCTACACCTTC
TRBV9,TRBD2,few,TRBJ2-7,13,CASSVAPGGEQYF,TGTGCCAGCAGCGTAGCTCCGGGAGGCGAGCAGTACTTC
TRBV7-9,TRBD2,few,TRBJ2-3,17,CASKAYGWTSGADTQYF,TGTGCCAGCAAAGCTTACGGGTGGACTAGTGGCGCAGATACGCAGTATTTT
TRBV7-2,TRBD1,NA,TRBJ2-2,15,CASSSDRVGTGELFF,TGTGCCAGCAGCTCGGACAGGGTTGGGACCGGGGAGCTGTTTTTT
TRBV6-1,TRBD1,few,TRBJ1-5,13,CAIRTGWGQPQHF,TGTGCCATCAGGACAGGGTGGGGTCAGCCCCAGCATTTT
TRBV14,NA,NA,TRBJ2-1,11,CASSPGREQFF,TGTGCCAGCAGCCCAGGCAGGGAGCAGTTCTTC
TRBV28,NA,NA,TRBJ2-1,11,CASHSYNEQFF,TGTGCCAGCCACTCCTACAATGAGCAGTTCTTC
TRBV5-1,TRBD1,NA,TRBJ1-1,17,CASSSARGRGMNTEAFF,TGCGCCAGCAGCTCAGCCAGGGGGCGAGGAATGAACACTGAAGCTTTCTTT
TRBV25-1,TRBD1,few,TRBJ2-1,15,CASTGRDRARNEQFF,TGTGCCAGCACCGGAAGGGACAGGGCCCGCAATGAGCAGTTCTTC
TRBV7-2,NA,NA,TRBJ2-5,12,CASSLAEETQYF,TGTGCCAGCAGCTTAGCGGAGGAGACCCAGTACTTC
TRBV6-6,TRBD1,NA,TRBJ2-2,14,CATDRGQNTGELFF,TGTGCCACCGACAGGGGACAGAACACCGGGGAGCTGTTTTTT
TRBV4-3,NA,NA,TRBJ2-5,13,CASSQSYQETQYF,TGCGCCAGCAGCCAGTCATACCAAGAGACCCAGTACTTC
TRBV9,NA,few,TRBJ2-3,13,CASSSRRTDTQYF,TGTGCCAGCAGCTCACGCAGGACAGATACGCAGTATTTT
TRBV14,TRBD1,few,TRBJ1-2,14,CASSPRQGGYGYTF,TGTGCCAGCAGCCCCCGACAGGGAGGATATGGCTACACCTTC
TRBV18,TRBD1,few,TRBJ2-1,17,CASSPPTGAAGGNEQFF,TGTGCCAGCTCACCACCCACAGGGGCGGCAGGGGGCAATGAGCAGTTCTTC
TRBV25-1,NA,NA,TRBJ2-3,13,CASKGESTDTQYF,TGTGCCAGCAAGGGGGAGAGCACAGATACGCAGTATTTT
TRBV4-1,TRBD1,NA,TRBJ2-5,14,CASSSQGAGETQYF,TGCGCCAGCAGTTCCCAGGGGGCGGGGGAGACCCAGTACTTC
TRBV27,TRBD1,NA,TRBJ2-7,15,CASSLGGQTTYEQYF,TGTGCCAGCAGTTTAGGGGGACAGACTACCTACGAGCAGTACTTC
TRBV13,TRBD2,few,TRBJ2-1,17,CASRPARRASGSYEQFF,TGTGCCAGCAGGCCCGCCCGTCGGGCTAGCGGGAGTTATGAGCAGTTCTTC
TRBV6-1,NA,NA,TRBJ2-1,16,CASSDGAVSSYNEQFF,TGTGCCAGCAGTGATGGGGCGGTGAGCTCCTACAATGAGCAGTTCTTC
TRBV29-1,NA,NA,TRBJ2-5,15,CSVEDPRGVMETQYF,TGCAGCGTTGAAGATCCCCGCGGGGTGATGGAGACCCAGTACTTC
TRBV2,NA,few,TRBJ1-2,14,CASKAGGPNYGYTF,TGTGCCAGCAAAGCGGGGGGGCCGAACTATGGCTACACCTTC
TRBV13,NA,few,TRBJ2-7,14,CASSPTVVAYEQYF,TGTGCCAGCAGCCCTACGGTGGTCGCCTACGAGCAGTACTTC
TRBV27,TRBD1,NA,TRBJ1-2,14,CASRPTGVGYGYTF,TGTGCCAGCAGACCTACAGGGGTTGGATATGGCTACACCTTC
TRBV28,TRBD2,NA,TRBJ2-5,15,CASSSGGALWETQYF,TGTGCCAGCAGTTCCGGGGGGGCCTTATGGGAGACCCAGTACTTC
TRBV29-1,NA,few,TRBJ2-7,12,CSVGGTSIEQYF,TGCAGCGTTGGGGGGACATCTATCGAGCAGTACTTC
TRBV7-9,NA,few,TRBJ1-2,15,CASSLGGDRHYGYTF,TGTGCCAGCAGCTTAGGGGGCGACAGACACTATGGCTACACCTTC
TRBV25-1,TRBD1,NA,TRBJ1-1,13,CASTLTGGTEAFF,TGTGCCAGCACGTTGACAGGGGGCACTGAAGCTTTCTTT
TRBV19,TRBD1,NA,TRBJ2-1,17,CASSIALGQSSYNEQFF,TGTGCCAGTAGTATAGCTCTGGGACAGAGCTCCTACAATGAGCAGTTCTTC
TRBV5-1,TRBD1,NA,TRBJ2-5,13,CASSELDRGTQYF,TGCGCCAGCAGCGAGCTGGACAGGGGGACCCAGTACTTC
TRBV21-1,NA,few,TRBJ2-7,19,CASSPPRREGLARDYEQYF,TGTGCCAGCAGCCCTCCGAGGAGGGAGGGACTAGCGAGGGACTACGAGCAGTACTTC
TRBV11-2,NA,few,TRBJ1-3,17,CASNIMGRGVSGNTIYF,TGTGCCAGCAACATAATGGGGCGCGGGGTCTCTGGAAACACCATATATTTT
TRBV2,NA,few,TRBJ2-5,11,CASTYQETQYF,TGTGCCAGCACCTATCAAGAGACCCAGTACTTC
TRBV29-1,NA,NA,TRBJ1-1,12,CSVGGVTTEAFF,TGCAGCGTGGGAGGGGTGACCACTGAAGCTTTCTTT
TRBV6-5,NA,few,TRBJ1-1,11,CASGREAEAFF,TGTGCCAGCGGCAGGGAAGCTGAAGCTTTCTTT
TRBV10-3,NA,NA,TRBJ2-5,13,CAISESGPETQYF,TGTGCCATCAGTGAGTCTGGGCCAGAGACCCAGTACTTC
TRBV6-5,NA,NA,TRBJ1-5,14,CASRRQDSNQPQHF,TGTGCCAGCCGAAGGCAGGATAGCAATCAGCCCCAGCATTTT
TRBV30,NA,NA,TRBJ2-4,13,CAWRGTFPGIQYF,TGTGCCTGGAGGGGGACTTTCCCAGGCATTCAGTACTTC
TRBV30,TRBD2,few,TRBJ2-1,15,CAWSGTSGRNNEQFF,TGTGCCTGGAGCGGGACTAGCGGGAGGAACAATGAGCAGTTCTTC
TRBV9,NA,few,TRBJ2-1,14,CASSPPGLGNEQFF,TGTGCCAGCAGCCCCCCCGGACTGGGCAATGAGCAGTTCTTC
TRBV30,NA,few,TRBJ2-7,11,CAWRSAGEQYF,TGTGCCTGGCGGTCCGCAGGCGAGCAGTACTTC
TRBV5-4,TRBD2,few,TRBJ2-5,13,CASSQWEGETQYF,TGTGCCAGCAGCCAGTGGGAGGGGGAGACCCAGTACTTC
TRBV10-2,TRBD1,few,TRBJ2-1,13,CASSNRGWNEQFF,TGCGCCAGCAGTAACAGGGGCTGGAATGAGCAGTTCTTC
TRBV4-3,TRBD1,few,TRBJ2-4,17,CASSQTRTGYDQNIQYF,TGCGCCAGCAGCCAGACAAGGACAGGGTATGACCAAAACATTCAGTACTTC